The 8 T cell receptor beta chains below all came from one sample that was sequenced in a study of blood T cell repertoires in COVID-19. Produced via immunoSEQ multiplex PCR; TCRdb's table is partial and in-frame only. Here the sample spans about 180,000 clones, about 81% being singletons. Sequencing was carried out using peripheral blood. Source of these receptors: a woman over 75 with COVID-19, enrolled during active disease.

CDR3 nucleotides: TGTGCCAGCAGATCCAATACACAGGGGAGGTACACTGAAGCTTTCTTT. Residues: CASRSNTQGRYTEAFF. V usage is TRBV6-6 and J usage is TRBJ1-1; 7 bases are shared with TRBD1. This CDR3 is 16 amino acids long. CDR1 is MNHNY and CDR2 is SVGAGI in the germline V gene (reference sequence). Germline trimming cut 6 bases from V and 3 bases from J; bases unmatched to any gene: 13.

This clone was recorded once. The rearrangement uses TRBV5-1 and TRBJ2-1, with D perhaps TRBD1 (5 bases). This CDR3 region has 15 residues. V lost 0 bases to trimming and J lost 2 bases, with 9 bases between them. Per germline, CDR1 SGHRS and CDR2 YFSETQ. The CDR3 spells CASSLEGATYNEQFF. In DNA form, the CDR3 reads TGCGCCAGCAGCTTGGAAGGGGCAACCTACAATGAGCAGTTCTTC.

This chain joins TRBV5-1 and TRBJ1-2; 9 bases line up with TRBD1. The CDR3 consists of 15 residues. Germline lookup yields CDR1 SGHRS and CDR2 YFSETQ. V was pared by 2 bases and J by 3 bases, with 5 bases of the junction left unmatched. The CDR3 loop reads CASSFSWTGDYGYTF. The CDR3 DNA is TGCGCCAGCAGCTTTTCCTGGACAGGGGACTATGGCTACACCTTC.

J is TRBJ2-2 and V is TRBV2; D is ambiguous. Germline CDR1 SNHLY, CDR2 FYNNEI. Trimming pared 4 bases from V and 2 bases from J, leaving 8 bases between. This CDR3 is 14 amino acids long. CDR3 in amino acids: CASSGLENTGELFF. Here the CDR3 DNA reads TGTGCCAGCAGTGGCCTAGAAAACACCGGGGAGCTGTTTTTT.

This rearrangement joins TRBV6-2 or TRBV6-3 to TRBJ2-5; D call uncertain. Germline-derived CDR1 and CDR2 are MNHEY and SVGEGT. Trimming cost V 5 bases and J 2 bases, with 9 bases left between them. This CDR3 region has 13 residues. CDR3 sequence reads: CASSEAEQETQYF. The CDR3 DNA follows: TGTGCCAGCAGTGAGGCGGAACAAGAGACCCAGTACTTC.

This clone appeared once. The J gene is TRBJ2-5, the V gene TRBV2; D uncertain. The V and J ends lost 9 bases and 3 bases respectively, with 17 bases between them. This CDR3 has 14 amino acids. CDR1 and CDR2 from the germline V gene are SNHLY and FYNNEI. Written as DNA, the CDR3 is TGTGCCAGACGCTCCCCTGCGTTCGAAGAGACCCAGTACTTC. This translates into CARRSPAFEETQYF.

A single count supports this clone. The rearrangement links TRBV19 to TRBJ2-1; 9 bases are shared with TRBD1. This CDR3 has 15 residues. The germline V gene has CDR1 LNHDA and CDR2 SQIVND (reference sequence). V trimming: 6 bases; J trimming: 7 bases; junction bases outside the gene matches: 10. Here the CDR3 reads CASRKDRGEGNEQFF. In DNA, the CDR3 is TGTGCCAGTAGAAAGGACAGGGGCGAGGGGAATGAGCAGTTCTTC.

The genes are TRBV25-1 and TRBJ1-6; D is possibly TRBD1 (6 bases). The germline V and J ends were trimmed by 3 bases and 8 bases, with 8 bases remaining between them. Germline CDR1 MGHDK, CDR2 SYGVNS. This CDR3 is built from 13 residues. The CDR3 loop is CASSEAGDSPLHF. The CDR3 coding sequence is TGTGCCAGCAGTGAGGCAGGGGATTCACCCCTCCACTTT.